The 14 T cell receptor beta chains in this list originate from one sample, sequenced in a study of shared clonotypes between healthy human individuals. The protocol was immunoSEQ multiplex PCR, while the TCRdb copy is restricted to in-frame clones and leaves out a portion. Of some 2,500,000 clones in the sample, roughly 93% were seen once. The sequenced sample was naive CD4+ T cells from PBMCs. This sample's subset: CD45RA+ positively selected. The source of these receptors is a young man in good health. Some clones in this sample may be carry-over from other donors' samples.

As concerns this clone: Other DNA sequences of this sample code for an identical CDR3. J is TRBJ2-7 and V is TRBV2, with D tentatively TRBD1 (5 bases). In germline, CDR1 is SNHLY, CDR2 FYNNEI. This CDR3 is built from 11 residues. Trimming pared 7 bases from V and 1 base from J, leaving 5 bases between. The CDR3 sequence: CASTGSYEQYF. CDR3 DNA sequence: TGTGCCAGCACAGGGTCCTACGAGCAGTACTTC.

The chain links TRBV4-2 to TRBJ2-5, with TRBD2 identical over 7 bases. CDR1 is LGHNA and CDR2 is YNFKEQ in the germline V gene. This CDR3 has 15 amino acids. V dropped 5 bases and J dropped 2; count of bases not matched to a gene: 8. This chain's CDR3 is CASSGVGLEQETQYF. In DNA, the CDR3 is TGTGCCAGCAGCGGTGTAGGACTAGAACAAGAGACCCAGTACTTC.

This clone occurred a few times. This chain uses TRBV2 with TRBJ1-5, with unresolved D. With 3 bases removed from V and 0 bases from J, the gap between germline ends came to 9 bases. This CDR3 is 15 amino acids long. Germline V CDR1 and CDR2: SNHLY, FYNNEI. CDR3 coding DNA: TGTGCCAGCAGTGAGCAGCAGAATAGCAATCAGCCCCAGCATTTT. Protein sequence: CASSEQQNSNQPQHF.

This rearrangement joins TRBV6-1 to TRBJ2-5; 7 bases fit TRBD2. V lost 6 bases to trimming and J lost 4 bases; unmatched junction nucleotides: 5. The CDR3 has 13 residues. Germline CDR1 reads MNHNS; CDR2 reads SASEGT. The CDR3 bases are TGTGCCAGCAGGGGTTGGGGGGGAGAGACCCAGTACTTC. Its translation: CASRGWGGETQYF.

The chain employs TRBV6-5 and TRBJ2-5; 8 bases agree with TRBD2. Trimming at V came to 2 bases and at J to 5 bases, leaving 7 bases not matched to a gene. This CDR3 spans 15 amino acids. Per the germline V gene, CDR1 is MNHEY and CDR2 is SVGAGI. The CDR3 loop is CASSYQAGVAETQYF. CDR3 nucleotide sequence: TGTGCCAGCAGTTACCAAGCGGGAGTGGCGGAGACCCAGTACTTC.

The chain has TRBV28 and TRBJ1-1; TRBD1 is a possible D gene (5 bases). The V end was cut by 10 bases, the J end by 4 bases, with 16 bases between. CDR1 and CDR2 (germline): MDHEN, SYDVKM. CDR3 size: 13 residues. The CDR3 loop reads CATITGIFTEAFF. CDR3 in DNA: TGTGCCACCATAACAGGTATTTTCACTGAAGCTTTCTTT.

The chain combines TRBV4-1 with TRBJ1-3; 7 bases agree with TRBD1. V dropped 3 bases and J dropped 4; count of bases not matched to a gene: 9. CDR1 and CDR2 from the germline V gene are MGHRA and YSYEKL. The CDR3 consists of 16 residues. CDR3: CASSQGQGGGGNTIYF. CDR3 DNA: TGCGCCAGCAGCCAGGGCCAGGGGGGTGGAGGAAACACCATATATTTT.

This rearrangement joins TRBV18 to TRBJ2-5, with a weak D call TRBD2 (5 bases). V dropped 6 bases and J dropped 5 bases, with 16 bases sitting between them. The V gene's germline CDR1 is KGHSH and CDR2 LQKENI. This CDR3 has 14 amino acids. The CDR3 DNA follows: TGTGCCAGCTCCCCCGGGGTCCCGGCGGAGACCCAGTACTTC. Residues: CASSPGVPAETQYF.

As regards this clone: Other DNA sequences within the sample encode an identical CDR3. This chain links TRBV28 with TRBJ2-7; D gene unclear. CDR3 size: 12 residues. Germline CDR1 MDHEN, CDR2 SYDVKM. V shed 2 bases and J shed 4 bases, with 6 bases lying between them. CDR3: CASSLTAYEQYF. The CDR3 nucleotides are TGTGCCAGCAGTTTAACGGCATACGAGCAGTACTTC.

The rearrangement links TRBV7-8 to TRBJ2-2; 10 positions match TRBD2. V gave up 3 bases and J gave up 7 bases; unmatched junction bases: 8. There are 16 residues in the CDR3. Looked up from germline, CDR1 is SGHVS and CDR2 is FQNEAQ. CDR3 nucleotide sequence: TGTGCCAGCAGCTTGTCGCGGCTAGCGGGAGTCGGGGAGCTGTTTTTT. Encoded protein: CASSLSRLAGVGELFF.

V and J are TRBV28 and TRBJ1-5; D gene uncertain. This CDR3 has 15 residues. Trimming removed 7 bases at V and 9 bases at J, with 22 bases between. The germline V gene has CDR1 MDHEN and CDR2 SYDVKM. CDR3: CASTTPRENPWPQHF. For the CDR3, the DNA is TGTGCCAGCACAACCCCCCGGGAGAACCCGTGGCCCCAGCATTTT.

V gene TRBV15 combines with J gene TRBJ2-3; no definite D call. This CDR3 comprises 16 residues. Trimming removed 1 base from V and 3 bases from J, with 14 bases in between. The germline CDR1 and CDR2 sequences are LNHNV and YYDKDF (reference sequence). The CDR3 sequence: CATSRGQSRWTDTQYF. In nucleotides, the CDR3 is TGTGCCACCAGCAGAGGCCAATCCCGGTGGACAGATACGCAGTATTTT.

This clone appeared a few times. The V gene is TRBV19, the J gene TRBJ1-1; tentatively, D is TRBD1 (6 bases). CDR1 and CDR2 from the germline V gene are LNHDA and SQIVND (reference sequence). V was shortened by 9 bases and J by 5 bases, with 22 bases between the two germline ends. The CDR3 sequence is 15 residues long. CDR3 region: CASKAGATSHTEAFF. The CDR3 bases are TGTGCCAGCAAGGCGGGGGCGACATCTCATACTGAAGCTTTCTTT.

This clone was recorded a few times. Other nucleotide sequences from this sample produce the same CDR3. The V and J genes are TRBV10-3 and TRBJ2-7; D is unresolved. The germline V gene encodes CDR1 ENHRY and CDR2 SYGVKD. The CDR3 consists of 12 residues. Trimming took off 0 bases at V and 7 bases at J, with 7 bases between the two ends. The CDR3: CAISESGSEQYF. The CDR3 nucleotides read TGTGCCATCAGTGAGTCGGGCAGTGAGCAGTACTTC.